Listed here is a single TCR beta chain. The antigen is undetermined. Amplification used 60 Vbeta primers and 13 Jbeta primers. Measured with immunoSEQ multiplex PCR; TCRdb has only the in-frame clones, and not every one. The data show roughly 100,000 clones, with approximately 64% seen just once and around 3.3% held by the top ten. These data originate in a study of cytomegalovirus exposure and HLA in healthy donors. Study findings and constraints: While the bulk of TCR sequences proved rare, some public TCRs turned up in many donors.

The CDR3 is 15 amino acids. Trimming cost V 1 base and J 7 bases; bases outside gene matches: 9. Germline V lookup: CDR1 SGHTA, CDR2 FQGNSA. The sequencing sample was made of PBMCs. V and J are TRBV7-2 and TRBJ1-1; 7 bases agree with TRBD1. This sequence originates from a woman in her 50s in good health and CMV-seronegative. This chain's CDR3 is CASSLVYSRDSEAFF. CDR3 in DNA: TGTGCCAGCAGCTTAGTCTACTCCCGGGACAGTGAAGCTTTCTTT.